What follows is one T cell receptor (beta chain) and its context. The record originates from a study of CD8 T cells in Susac syndrome. The CDR3 contains 11 residues. CDR1 is SNHLY and CDR2 is FYNNEI in the germline V gene. V was cut by 8 bases and J by 0 bases, with 4 bases left in between. CD8+ and CD4+ T cells taken from blood had their TCR beta sequenced. TEMRA cells were enriched by FACS, while CD8+ and CD4+ T cells were obtained through a negative isolation that was performed magnetically. A quantity of 0.5 to 1 ug RNA underwent reverse transcription using random hexamers. Amplification of the TCR beta CDR3 was carried out by immunoSEQ multiplex PCR, which spanned a total of 54 Vbeta and 13 Jbeta segments. Each CDR3 protein gets one entry after TCRdb re-called the immunoSEQ multiplex PCR reads with MiXCR. Of tens of thousands of distinct CDR3 sequences detected, over 90% appear once; the ten largest clones hold about 0.28%.

The chain recombines TRBV2 with TRBJ1-1; no firm D call. Input material: CD8+ T cells from PBMCs. This receptor was identified in a human donor in good health. The CDR3 loop is CASSVNTEAFF. The CDR3 DNA is TGTGCCAGCTCCGTGAACACTGAAGCTTTCTTT.